This T cell receptor beta chain was found in a study of blood T cell repertoires in COVID-19. Sequencing used immunoSEQ multiplex PCR; TCRdb keeps in-frame clones, though not all of them. The repertoire has 240,000 or so clones, around 87% of them found once; the top ten carry under 9%. Germline CDR1 reads SGHNT; CDR2 reads YENEEA. Trimming took 2 bases from V and 2 from J; bases not matched to a gene: 2. The CDR3 extends over 15 amino acids. Material: peripheral blood. The rearrangement uses TRBV11-3 and TRBJ2-5; TRBD2 aligns across 10 bases. The source is a woman in her 70s with active or convalescent COVID-19. CDR3 nucleotides: TGTGCCAGCAGCTTACTAGCGGGGGATCAAGAGACCCAGTACTTC. As protein: CASSLLAGDQETQYF.